Below, one TCR beta chain is given with its context. This clonotype occurred once. Its target antigen remains unknown. No per-base quality is available; no much larger clone lies one base away. A read on its own is weak evidence. The data originate from a study of T-cell memory formation after mild COVID-19 (dated by TCRdb to the early 2020s). About the study as a whole: TCR sequence clusters from the two donors were largely donor specific. In two donors, T-cell clones that expanded and contracted after mild COVID-19 were tracked by sequencing TCRalpha and TCRbeta repertoires over time. Two young, previously healthy adult volunteers, one female and one male, were included in the cohort. General findings and caveats noted by the study authors: Clones that contracted from day 15 to 85 showed balanced CD4/CD8 phenotypes, whereas a second wave of clones that expanded from day 15 to 37 leaned towards CD4+. The study covered only two mild cases, and larger cohorts including severe cases with pre-infection samples were considered necessary. SARS-CoV-2 specificity was not confirmed for the second-wave clones peaking on day 37. The detection of some responding clones in pre-infection memory suggests that pre-existing cross-reactive memory T cells joined the SARS-CoV-2 response. Contracting CD4+ clones turned up mainly in the CM and EM memory subsets, whereas EMRA was where CD8+ clones were enriched.

Relative to germline, V is missing 2 bases and J is missing 5 bases, with 9 bases of the junction outside any gene match. Its CDR3 holds 16 amino acids, cysteine through phenylalanine. The sequence is cut down to CDR3 DNA, 48 bases in frame from base 1. CDR1 LGHNA and CDR2 YNFKEQ were looked up in the germline V gene. TCRdb shows the sequencer as Illumina NovaSeq 6000. TCRalpha and TCRbeta cDNA libraries were constructed by 5'RACE with constant-segment primers, with sample barcodes and unique molecular identifiers being introduced. RNA was extracted from every sample with Trizol reagent. Libraries were amplified in two PCR steps, with a second sample barcode and Illumina TruSeq adapters added in the second step. Libraries were sequenced on an Illumina NovaSeq with 2 x 150 bp paired-end reads. The authors processed their data as follows. The reads were demultiplexed and collapsed into UMI-guided consensus sequences using migec v1.2.7. Using mixcr v2.1.11, UMI consensuses were aligned to TRA and TRB V and J templates and then assembled into clonotypes. Clonotypes were classified as expanded or contracted when called significant by both edgeR and NoisET, with noise models trained on biological replicates. For edgeR calls, the cutoffs were a false discovery rate-adjusted p below 0.01 and a log2 fold-change threshold of 1. PCA with hierarchical clustering of max-normalized trajectories of the 1000 most abundant clonotypes was used as exploratory dynamics analysis. The CD4 or CD8 phenotype of responding clones was assigned using the separately sequenced CD4+ and CD8+ repertoires. TCRdb handled the public reads itself, with Q25 trimming in fastp and clone calling in MiXCR, and kept productive beta chains. Each entry merges the rows of one CDR3 protein and shows their most common DNA and genes. V and J calls and clone size were set by TCRdb, not the authors. The sample profile shows roughly 350,000 distinct CDR3 sequences; around 21% of them were found once. The ten largest clones add up to under 15% of the sample.

Ficoll-Paque density gradient centrifugation was the method used to isolate PBMCs. This receptor was identified in an adult woman who had mild COVID-19 (a few samples of this study predate the infection). The sample titles of this study are shuffled in the database, so cell type and time point are left out; the donor was told from shared clones. Input material: PBMCs or a T cell subset sorted from them (not recorded which). This sequence uses TRBV4-2 and TRBJ2-7; 10 middle bases align to TRBD2. The CDR3 protein sequence reads: CASSQLAGATSDEQYF. The DNA sequence is as follows: TGTGCCAGCAGCCAACTAGCGGGAGCCACAAGTGACGAGCAGTACTTC.